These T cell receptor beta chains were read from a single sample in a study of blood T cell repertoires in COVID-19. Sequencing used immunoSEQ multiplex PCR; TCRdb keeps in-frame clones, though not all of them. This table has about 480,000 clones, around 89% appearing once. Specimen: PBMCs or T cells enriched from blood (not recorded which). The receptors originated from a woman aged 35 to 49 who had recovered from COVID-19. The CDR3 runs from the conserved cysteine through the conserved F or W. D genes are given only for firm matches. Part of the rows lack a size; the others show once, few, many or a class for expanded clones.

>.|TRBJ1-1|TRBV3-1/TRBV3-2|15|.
CASSQIGAANTEAFF
TGTGCCAGCAGCCAAATTGGGGCGGCGAACACTGAAGCTTTCTTT
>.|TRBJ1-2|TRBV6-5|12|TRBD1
CASSYTQGELTF
TGTGCCAGCAGTTACACGCAGGGGGAACTCACCTTC
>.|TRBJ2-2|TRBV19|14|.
CASRARGNTGELFF
TGTGCCAGTAGAGCCCGGGGAAACACCGGGGAGCTGTTTTTT
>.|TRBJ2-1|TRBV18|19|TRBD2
CASSPIGGSAGGPYNEQFF
TGTGCCAGCTCACCAATTGGGGGGTCCGCGGGAGGGCCTTACAATGAGCAGTTCTTC
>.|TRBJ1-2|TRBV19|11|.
CASRTGFGYTF
TGTGCCAGTAGAACAGGGTTTGGCTACACCTTC
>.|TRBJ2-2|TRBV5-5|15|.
CASSLVGTSTGELFF
TGTGCCAGCAGCTTGGTCGGGACAAGTACCGGGGAGCTGTTTTTT
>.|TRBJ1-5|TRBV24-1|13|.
CATSGGGGWPQHF
TGTGCCACCAGTGGTGGAGGCGGGTGGCCCCAGCATTTT
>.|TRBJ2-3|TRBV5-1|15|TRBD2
CASSDPSGSADTQYF
TGCGCCAGCAGCGATCCTAGCGGGAGCGCAGATACGCAGTATTTT
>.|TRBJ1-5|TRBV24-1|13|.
CATRRGSNQPQHF
TGTGCCACCAGGCGGGGTAGCAATCAGCCCCAGCATTTT
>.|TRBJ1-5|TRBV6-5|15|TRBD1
CASRNRDRDHQPQHF
TGTGCCAGCAGAAACCGGGACAGGGATCATCAGCCCCAGCATTTT
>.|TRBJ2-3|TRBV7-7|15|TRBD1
CASSAGTGSTDTQYF
TGTGCTAGCAGCGCCGGGACAGGGAGCACAGATACGCAGTATTTT
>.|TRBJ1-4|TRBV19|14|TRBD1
CATRPDRYNEKLFF
TGTGCCACACGCCCGGACAGGTATAATGAAAAACTGTTTTTT
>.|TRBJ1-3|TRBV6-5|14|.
CASSYGGNGNTIYF
TGTGCCAGCAGTTACGGGGGGAATGGAAACACCATATATTTT
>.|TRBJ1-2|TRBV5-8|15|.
CASSPDPDSYYGYTF
TGTGCCAGCAGCCCCGACCCGGACAGCTACTATGGCTACACCTTC
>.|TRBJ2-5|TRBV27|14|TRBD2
CASSSGLAGRTQYF
TGTGCCAGCAGTTCGGGACTAGCGGGGCGGACCCAGTACTTC
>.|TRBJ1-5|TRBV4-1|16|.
CASSQDWQYSNQPQHF
TGCGCCAGCAGCCAAGATTGGCAGTATAGCAATCAGCCCCAGCATTTT
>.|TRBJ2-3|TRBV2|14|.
CASRPDSYTDTQYF
TGTGCCAGTCGACCGGACAGTTACACAGATACGCAGTATTTT
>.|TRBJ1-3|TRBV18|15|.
CASSPLEGSGNTIYF
TGTGCCAGCTCACCACTAGAGGGTTCTGGAAACACCATATATTTT
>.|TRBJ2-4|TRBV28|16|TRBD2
CASRGASGRDQNIQYF
TGTGCCAGCCGGGGGGCTAGCGGGAGGGATCAAAACATTCAGTACTTC
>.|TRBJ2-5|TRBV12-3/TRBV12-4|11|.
CASSNKETQYF
TGTGCCAGCAGTAATAAAGAGACCCAGTACTTC
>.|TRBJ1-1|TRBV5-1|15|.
CASSTQGDLNTEAFF
TGCGCCAGCAGCACCCAGGGCGACTTGAACACTGAAGCTTTCTTT
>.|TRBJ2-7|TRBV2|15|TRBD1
CASIDTGTGIYEQYF
TGTGCCAGCATTGACACCGGGACAGGGATCTACGAGCAGTACTTC
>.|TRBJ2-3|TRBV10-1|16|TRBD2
CASTPGLAGSVDTQYF
TGCGCCAGCACCCCGGGACTAGCGGGCTCGGTAGATACGCAGTATTTT
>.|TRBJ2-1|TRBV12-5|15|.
CASAPPPSSDNEQFF
TGTGCTAGTGCCCCCCCACCCTCGAGCGACAATGAGCAGTTCTTC
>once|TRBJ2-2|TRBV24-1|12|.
CATSRGTGELFF
TGTGCCACCAGCCGGGGTACCGGGGAGCTGTTTTTT
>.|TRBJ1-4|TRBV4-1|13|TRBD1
CATWDRVNEKLFF
TGCGCCACCTGGGACAGGGTTAATGAAAAACTGTTTTTT
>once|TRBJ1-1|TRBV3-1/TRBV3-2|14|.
CASSQPGGNTEAFF
TGTGCCAGCAGCCAGCCCGGGGGGAACACTGAAGCTTTCTTT
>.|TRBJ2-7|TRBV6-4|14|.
CARKHGSVNYEQYF
TGTGCCAGGAAACACGGGTCAGTGAATTACGAGCAGTACTTC
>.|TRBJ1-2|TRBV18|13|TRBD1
CASSTGDDYGYTF
TGTGCCAGCTCGACAGGGGACGACTATGGCTACACCTTC
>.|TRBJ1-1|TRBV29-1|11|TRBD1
CSGGQGAKAFF
TGCAGCGGGGGACAGGGGGCTAAAGCTTTCTTT
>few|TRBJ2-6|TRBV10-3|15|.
CAISEGISGANVLTF
TGTGCCATCAGTGAGGGCATCTCTGGGGCCAACGTCCTGACTTTC
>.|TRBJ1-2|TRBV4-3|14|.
CASSHHNRVYGYTF
TGCGCCAGCAGCCATCATAACAGGGTCTATGGCTACACCTTC
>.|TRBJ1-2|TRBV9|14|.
CASSVDPGSYGYTF
TGTGCCAGCAGCGTAGATCCCGGGAGCTATGGCTACACCTTC